Following are 7 T cell receptor beta chains from one sample sequenced in a study of CD8 T cells in Susac syndrome. The RNA, about 0.5 to 1 ug, was put through reverse transcription using random hexamers. In TCRdb, the immunoSEQ multiplex PCR reads were re-called with MiXCR into one record per CDR3 protein. The data contain over 120,000 distinct CDR3 sequences, approximately 95% of them singletons. Sequencing input: CD4+ T cells from PBMCs. These receptors came from a human donor with Susac syndrome.

This chain joins TRBV2 and TRBJ2-5; D not certain. Between the trimmed V and J ends, which lost 2 bases and 5 bases, there was a span of 9 bases. This CDR3 comprises 13 residues. Germline lookup yields CDR1 SNHLY and CDR2 FYNNEI. The CDR3 DNA is TGTGCCAGCAGTGAAACTTCGGTGGAGACCCAGTACTTC. Its translation is CASSETSVETQYF. Full variable domain (remainder filled in from reference TRBV2 and TRBJ2-5): EPEVTQTPSHQVTQMGQEVILRCVPISNHLYFYWYRQILGQKVEFLVSFYNNEISEKSEIFDDQFSVERPDGSNFTLKIRSTKLEDSAMYFCASSETSVETQYFGPGTRLLVL.

The rearrangement links TRBV21-1 to TRBJ2-7. TRBV21-1 is a documented pseudogene. CDR3 length: 12 amino acids. The CDR3 reads CASSKSGGVFGF. The CDR3 DNA follows: TGTGCCAGCAGCAAATCCGGCGGAGTTTTTGGGTTC.

The chain employs TRBV19 and TRBJ2-7; D may be TRBD2 (6 bases). The CDR3 totals 14 residues. CDR1 and CDR2 from the germline V gene are LNHDA and SQIVND (reference sequence). V shed 6 bases and J shed 2 bases, with 14 bases lying between them. In DNA form, the CDR3 reads TGTGCCAGTAGCCAACGGGACTTACCCTACGAGCAGTACTTC. Its translation: CASSQRDLPYEQYF.

This clonotype was counted a few times. The chain couples TRBV6-1 to TRBJ2-2, with 9 bases aligning to TRBD2. CDR1 is MNHNS, CDR2 SASEGT, per germline. V lost 7 bases, J lost 7 bases, and 10 bases stayed unmatched. The CDR3 runs 15 residues. The CDR3 nucleotides are TGTGCCAGCACGTGGGCGGGGGGGGTGAACGGGGAGCTGTTTTTT. Its protein product is CASTWAGGVNGELFF.

The CDR3 here is CSARGLAAEQFF. CDR3 DNA sequence: TGCAGTGCTAGAGGACTAGCGGCGGAGCAGTTCTTC. V is TRBV20-1 and J is TRBJ2-1; 9 bases agree with TRBD2. The CDR3 covers 12 residues. The germline CDR1 and CDR2 sequences are DFQATT and SNEGSKA (reference sequence). Germline trimming cut 1 base from V and 10 bases from J; bases unmatched to any gene: 2.

This chain joins TRBV9 and TRBJ2-7, with 8 bases lining up with TRBD1. Germline V gene data show CDR1 as SGDLS and CDR2 as YYNGEE. This CDR3 region has 16 residues. V gave up 4 bases and J gave up 0 bases; unmatched junction bases: 9. The DNA for the CDR3 is TGTGCCAGCAGCCCCCGACAGGGGTCAAACTCCTACGAGCAGTACTTC. Its translation is CASSPRQGSNSYEQYF.

V is TRBV6-5 and J is TRBJ2-1, with D maybe TRBD2 (6 bases). The CDR3 runs to 11 residues. CDR1 is MNHEY and CDR2 is SVGAGI in the germline V gene. The V end lost 8 bases, the J end lost 10 bases, and 12 bases lay between the germline ends. The CDR3, as DNA: TGTGCCAGCTCGGAGGGCGGGGAGCAGTTCTTC. It yields the protein CASSEGGEQFF.